The source of this T cell receptor beta chain is a study of graft-versus-host responses after intestinal transplantation. The CDR3 sequence is 17 residues long. The V gene end was trimmed by 2 bases and the J gene end by 2 bases; junction bases not matched to a gene: 11. CDR1 is MNHEY, CDR2 SMNVEV, per germline (reference sequence). The protocol was immunoSEQ multiplex PCR, while the TCRdb copy is restricted to in-frame clones and leaves out a portion. The table has about 15,000 clones, about 29% seen once. Sequencing was performed on alloreactive CD4+ T cells from a mixed lymphocyte reaction culture, taken before intestinal transplant. Subset meaning: CFSE-low proliferating T cells sorted from roughly six-day pre-transplant mixed lymphocyte reaction (GvH or HvG direction). This TCR was sampled from a human patient who received an intestinal transplant. The rearrangement joins TRBV27 to TRBJ2-7, with TRBD2 matching 8 bases. The chain's CDR3 is CASSLRASGWLTYEQYF. The CDR3 bases are TGTGCCAGCAGTTTACGGGCTAGCGGGTGGTTAACCTACGAGCAGTACTTC.